This T cell receptor (beta chain) derives from a study of shared clonotypes between healthy human individuals. The repertoire was sequenced with immunoSEQ multiplex PCR; TCRdb's copy has only in-frame clones and lacks some. The sample carries roughly 2.5 million clones, around nine tenths recorded once. With regard to this clone: Its antigen is not identified.

This CDR3 comprises 15 residues. CDR1 and CDR2 from the germline V gene are SGHTA and FQGNSA. V was pared by 1 base and J by 5 bases, with 11 bases between. The study's findings and limits: Against clonotypes common to all four donors, non-shared ones had lower generation probabilities.

Sequenced input: naive CD4+ T cells sorted from blood. Subset of the sample: CD45RA+ positively selected. The receptor was derived from a man aged 18 to 35 in good health. This chain uses TRBV7-2 with TRBJ2-2; D may be TRBD1 (6 bases). The CDR3, as DNA: TGTGCCAGCAGCTTAGGGACAGAGGGTACCGGGGAGCTGTTTTTT. Protein: CASSLGTEGTGELFF. The entire variable domain, with the rest obtained from reference TRBV7-2 and TRBJ2-2, is as follows: GAGVSQSPSNKVTEKGKDVELRCDPISGHTALYWYRQSLGQGLEFLIYFQGNSAPDKSGLPSDRFSAERTGGSVSTLTIQRTQQEDSAVYLCASSLGTEGTGELFFGEGSRLTVL.